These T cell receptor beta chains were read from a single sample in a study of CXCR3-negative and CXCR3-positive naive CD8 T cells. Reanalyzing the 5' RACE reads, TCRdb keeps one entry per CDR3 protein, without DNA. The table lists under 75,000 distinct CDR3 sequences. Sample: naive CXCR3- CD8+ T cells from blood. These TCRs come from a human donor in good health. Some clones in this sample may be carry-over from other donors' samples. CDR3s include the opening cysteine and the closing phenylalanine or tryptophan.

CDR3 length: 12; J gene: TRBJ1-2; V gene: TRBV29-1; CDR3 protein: CSVEPVQPGYTF
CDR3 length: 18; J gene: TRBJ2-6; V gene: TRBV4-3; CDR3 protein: CASSPSGQGGSGANVLTF
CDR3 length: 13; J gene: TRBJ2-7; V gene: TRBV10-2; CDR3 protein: CASQETPRWEQYF
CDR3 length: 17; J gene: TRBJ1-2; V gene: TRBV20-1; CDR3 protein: CSASLPRSRAFLDGYTF
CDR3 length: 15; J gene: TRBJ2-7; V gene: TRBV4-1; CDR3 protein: CASSQIQTSSYEQYF
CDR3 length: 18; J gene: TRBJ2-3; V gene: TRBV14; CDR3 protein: CASSPPGRVQGGTDTQYF
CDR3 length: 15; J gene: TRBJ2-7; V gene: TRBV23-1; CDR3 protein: CASSQGTVMTYEQYF
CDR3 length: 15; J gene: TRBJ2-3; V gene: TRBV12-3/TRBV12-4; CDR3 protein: CASSLESSSTDTQYF
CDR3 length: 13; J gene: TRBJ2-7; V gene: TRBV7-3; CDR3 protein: CASSLGHLNEQYF
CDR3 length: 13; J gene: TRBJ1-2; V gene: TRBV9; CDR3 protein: CASSVGTNYGYTF
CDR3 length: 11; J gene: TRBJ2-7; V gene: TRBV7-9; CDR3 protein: CASSSDYEQYF
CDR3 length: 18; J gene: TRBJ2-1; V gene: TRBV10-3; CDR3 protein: CAISESMTSGTSYNEQFF
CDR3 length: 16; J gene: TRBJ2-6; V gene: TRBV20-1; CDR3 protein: CSASDRAVSGANVLTF
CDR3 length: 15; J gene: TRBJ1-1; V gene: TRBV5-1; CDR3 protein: CASSPPPGPWTEAFF
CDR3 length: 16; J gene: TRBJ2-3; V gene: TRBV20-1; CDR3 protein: CSADVRTEASTDTQYF
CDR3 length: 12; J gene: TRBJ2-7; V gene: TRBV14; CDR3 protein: CASSQSSYEQYF
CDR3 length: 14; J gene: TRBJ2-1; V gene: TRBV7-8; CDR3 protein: CASSLVLARDEQFF
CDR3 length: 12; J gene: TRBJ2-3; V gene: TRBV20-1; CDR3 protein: CSARDVADTQYF
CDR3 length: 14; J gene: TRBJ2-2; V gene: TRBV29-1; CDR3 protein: CSANRDPNTGELFF
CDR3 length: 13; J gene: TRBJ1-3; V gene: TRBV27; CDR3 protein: CASSPAGQNTIYF
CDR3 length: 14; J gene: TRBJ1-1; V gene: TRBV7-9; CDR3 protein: CASSRTGGSTEAFF
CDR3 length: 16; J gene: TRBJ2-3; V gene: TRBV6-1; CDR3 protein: CASSSVAGGLTDTQYF
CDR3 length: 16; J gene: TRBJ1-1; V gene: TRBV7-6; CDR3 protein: CASSLKTGGGNTEAFF
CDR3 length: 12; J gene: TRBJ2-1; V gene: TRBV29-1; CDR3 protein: CSVEQGANEQFF
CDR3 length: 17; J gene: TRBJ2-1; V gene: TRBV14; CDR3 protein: CASSRSSWTSGTNEQFF
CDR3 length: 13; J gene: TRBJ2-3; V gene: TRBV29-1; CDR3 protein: CSVTGPGTDTQYF
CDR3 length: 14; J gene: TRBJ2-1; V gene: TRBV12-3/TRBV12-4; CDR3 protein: CASSLSAGSHEQFF
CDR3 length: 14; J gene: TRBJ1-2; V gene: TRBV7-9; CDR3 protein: CASSFGDRAYGYTF